This note documents a single TCR beta chain sequence. Its antigen is unidentified. This record comes from a study of radiotherapy plus CTLA-4 blockade in lung cancer. Study-level points and caveats: Radiotherapy with ipilimumab was followed by blood expansion of tumor-derived clones.

Assay: immunoSEQ multiplex PCR; the TCRdb copy retains only in-frame clones and omits some. The table has 85,000 to 100,000 clones, about 88% seen once; the top ten hold roughly 17%. Unmatched junction bases numbered 10, after V lost 5 bases and J lost 2 bases. The CDR3 length is 16 residues. The germline gives CDR1 SGHVS, CDR2 FNYEAQ. This TCR derives from a human donor with non-small cell lung cancer that progressed on radiotherapy plus ipilimumab. Sequenced here: peripheral blood, sampled from a patient treated with radiotherapy plus ipilimumab. The gene calls are TRBV7-6 and TRBJ2-7; 9 bases are shared with TRBD1. CDR3 sequence (DNA): TGTGCCAGCAGCAGGGGCGGACAGGGGAGCACCTACGAGCAGTACTTC. Encoded protein: CASSRGGQGSTYEQYF.